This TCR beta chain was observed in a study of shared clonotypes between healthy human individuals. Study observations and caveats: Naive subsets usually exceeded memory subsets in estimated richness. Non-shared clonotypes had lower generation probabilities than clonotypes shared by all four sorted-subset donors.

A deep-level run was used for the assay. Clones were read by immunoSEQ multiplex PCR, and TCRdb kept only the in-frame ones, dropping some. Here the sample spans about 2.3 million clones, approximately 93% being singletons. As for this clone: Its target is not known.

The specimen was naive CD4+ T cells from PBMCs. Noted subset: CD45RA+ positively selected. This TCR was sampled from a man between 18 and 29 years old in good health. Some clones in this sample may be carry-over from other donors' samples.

The CDR3 DNA sequence: TGTGCCAGCAGCTTAGGGACAGGGTTTGGCCAGCCCCAGCATTTT. Protein product: CASSLGTGFGQPQHF. The gene calls are TRBV7-3 and TRBJ1-5; 9 nucleotides match TRBD1. CDR1 and CDR2 (germline): SGHTA, FQGTGA. Trimming at V came to 2 bases and at J to 7 bases, leaving 6 bases not matched to a gene. This CDR3 is built from 15 residues.